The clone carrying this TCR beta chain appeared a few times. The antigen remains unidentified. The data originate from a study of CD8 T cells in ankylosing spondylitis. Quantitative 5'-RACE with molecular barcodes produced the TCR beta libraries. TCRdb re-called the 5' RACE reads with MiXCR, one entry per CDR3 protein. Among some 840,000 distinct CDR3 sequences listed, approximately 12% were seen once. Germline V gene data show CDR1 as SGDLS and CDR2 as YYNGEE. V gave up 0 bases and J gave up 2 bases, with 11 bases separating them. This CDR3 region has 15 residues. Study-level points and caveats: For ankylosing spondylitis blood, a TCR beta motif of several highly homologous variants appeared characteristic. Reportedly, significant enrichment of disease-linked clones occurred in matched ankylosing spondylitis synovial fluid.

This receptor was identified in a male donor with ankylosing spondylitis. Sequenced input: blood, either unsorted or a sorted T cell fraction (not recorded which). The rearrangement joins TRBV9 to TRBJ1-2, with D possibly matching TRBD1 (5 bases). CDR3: CASSVGQFMNYGYTF. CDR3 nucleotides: TGTGCCAGCAGCGTAGGACAGTTTATGAACTATGGCTACACCTTC.